The present T cell receptor beta chain was sequenced within a study of cytomegalovirus exposure and HLA in healthy donors. PCR was performed using 60 Vbeta and 13 Jbeta primers. Libraries were prepared by immunoSEQ multiplex PCR; TCRdb keeps only in-frame clonotypes and omits some of them. The sample has about 190,000 clones, roughly 80% seen once. A word on this clone: The antigen remains unidentified.

Findings and limits, study-wide: Later analysis identified 16,951 TCR beta sequences associated with HLA alleles, using a false discovery rate threshold of 0.05. Later analysis identified a missense DCLRE1C variant that was linked to TCR beta V- and J-gene trimming.

Sequencing used PBMCs. The TCR sequence derives from a woman between 18 and 29 years old in good health and CMV-seronegative.

CDR3 in amino acids: CASSQGGPRHGYTF. Here the CDR3 DNA reads TGCGCCAGCAGCCAAGGAGGCCCGAGGCATGGCTACACCTTC. This chain joins TRBV4-3 and TRBJ1-2; D gene unclear. The CDR3 is 14 amino acids. CDR1 and CDR2 (germline): LGHNA, YSLEER. The V end lost 1 base, the J end lost 6 bases, and 12 bases lay between the germline ends.